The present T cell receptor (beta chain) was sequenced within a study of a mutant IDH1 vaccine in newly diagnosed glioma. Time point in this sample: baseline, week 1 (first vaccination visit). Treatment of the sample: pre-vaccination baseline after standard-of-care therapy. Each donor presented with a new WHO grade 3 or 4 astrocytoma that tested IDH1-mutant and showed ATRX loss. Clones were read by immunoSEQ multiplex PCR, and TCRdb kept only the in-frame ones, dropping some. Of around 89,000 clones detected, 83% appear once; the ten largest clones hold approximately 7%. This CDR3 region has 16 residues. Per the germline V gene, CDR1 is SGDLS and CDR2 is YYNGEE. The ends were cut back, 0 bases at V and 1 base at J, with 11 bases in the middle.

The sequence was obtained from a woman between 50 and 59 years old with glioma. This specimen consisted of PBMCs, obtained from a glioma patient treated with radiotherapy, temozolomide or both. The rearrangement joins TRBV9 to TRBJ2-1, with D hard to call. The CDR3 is CASSVEVAPSYNEQFF. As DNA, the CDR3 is TGTGCCAGCAGCGTAGAGGTTGCGCCTTCCTACAATGAGCAGTTCTTC.